Included here is one T cell receptor beta chain sequence, with context. This entry comes from a study of shared T cell receptors in the human thymus. The V end was cut by 1 base, the J end by 3 bases, with 7 bases between. Germline loops: CDR1 SGHTS, CDR2 YDEGEE. The CDR3 runs 14 residues. The method was immunoSEQ multiplex PCR; TCRdb's version includes in-frame clones alone and lacks a portion of them. The sample gives over 650,000 clones, 70% to 90% of which show up once; roughly 0.0086% is in the top ten. The same data also went into a second study, on human thymus T cells. This second study says: Among the donors, all were healthy Finnish infants having corrective surgery for congenital heart defects. From resections taken during corrective heart surgery, the thymus tissue was obtained. Use of V and J genes seemed skewed within the thymic and blood repertoires.

The genes are TRBV5-8 and TRBJ1-4; D is uncertain. This TCR derives from a boy under two years old with a congenital heart defect. The sequencing input was thymocytes. The CDR3 region is CASSLTRANEKLFF. For the CDR3, the DNA is TGTGCCAGCAGCTTGACTCGAGCTAATGAAAAACTGTTTTTT.